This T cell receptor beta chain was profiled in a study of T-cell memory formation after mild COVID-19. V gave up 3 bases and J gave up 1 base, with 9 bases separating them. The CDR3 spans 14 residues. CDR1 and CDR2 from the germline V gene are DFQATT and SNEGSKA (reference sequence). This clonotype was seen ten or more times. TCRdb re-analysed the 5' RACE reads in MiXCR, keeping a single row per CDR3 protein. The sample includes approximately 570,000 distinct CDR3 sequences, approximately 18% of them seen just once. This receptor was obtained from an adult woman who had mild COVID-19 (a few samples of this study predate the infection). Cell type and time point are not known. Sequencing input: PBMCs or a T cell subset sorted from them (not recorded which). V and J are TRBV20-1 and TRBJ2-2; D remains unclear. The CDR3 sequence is CSASFRRNTGELFF. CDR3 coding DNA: TGCAGTGCTAGTTTTCGGAGGAACACCGGGGAGCTGTTTTTT.